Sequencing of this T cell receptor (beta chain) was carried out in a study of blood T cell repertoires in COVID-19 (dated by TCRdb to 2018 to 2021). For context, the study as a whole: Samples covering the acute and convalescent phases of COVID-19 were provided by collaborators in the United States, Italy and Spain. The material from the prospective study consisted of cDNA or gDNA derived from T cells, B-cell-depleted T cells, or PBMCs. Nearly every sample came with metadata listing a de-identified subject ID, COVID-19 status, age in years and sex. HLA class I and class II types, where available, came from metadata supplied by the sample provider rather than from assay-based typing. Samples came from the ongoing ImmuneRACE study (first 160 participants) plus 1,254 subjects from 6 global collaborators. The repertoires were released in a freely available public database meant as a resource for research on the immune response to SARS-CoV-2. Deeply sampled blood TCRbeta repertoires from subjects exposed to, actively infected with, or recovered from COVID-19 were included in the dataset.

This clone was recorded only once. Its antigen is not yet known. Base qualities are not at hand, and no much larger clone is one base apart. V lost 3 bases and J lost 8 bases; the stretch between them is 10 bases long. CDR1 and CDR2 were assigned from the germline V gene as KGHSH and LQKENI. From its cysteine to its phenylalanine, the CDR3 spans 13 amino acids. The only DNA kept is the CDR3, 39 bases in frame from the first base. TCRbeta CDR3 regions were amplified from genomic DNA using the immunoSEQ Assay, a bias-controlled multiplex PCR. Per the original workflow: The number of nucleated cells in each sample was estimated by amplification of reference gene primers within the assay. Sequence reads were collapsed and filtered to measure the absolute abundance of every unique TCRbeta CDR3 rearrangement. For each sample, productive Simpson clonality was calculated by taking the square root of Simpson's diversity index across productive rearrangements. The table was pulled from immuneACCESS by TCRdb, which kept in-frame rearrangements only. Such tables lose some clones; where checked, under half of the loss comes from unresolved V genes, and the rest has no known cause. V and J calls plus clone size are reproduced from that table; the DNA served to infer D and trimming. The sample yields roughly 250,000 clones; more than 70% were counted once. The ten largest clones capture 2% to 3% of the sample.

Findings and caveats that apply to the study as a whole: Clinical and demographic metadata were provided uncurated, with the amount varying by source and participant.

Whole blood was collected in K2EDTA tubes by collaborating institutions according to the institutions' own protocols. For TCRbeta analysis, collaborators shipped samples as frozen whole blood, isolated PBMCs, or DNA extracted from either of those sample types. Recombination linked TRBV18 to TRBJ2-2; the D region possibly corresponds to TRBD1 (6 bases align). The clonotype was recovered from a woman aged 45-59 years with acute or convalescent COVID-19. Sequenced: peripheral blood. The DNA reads TGTGCCAGCTCACCGGGGGCTTCTGGGGAGCTGTTTTTT. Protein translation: CASSPGASGELFF.